Below are 30 T cell receptor beta chains sequenced from a single sample in a study of blood T cell repertoires in COVID-19. TCRdb keeps only in-frame clones here, not all; method: immunoSEQ multiplex PCR. The table lists fewer than 350,000 clones, 86% of them singletons. What was sequenced was peripheral blood. These receptors were collected from a woman aged 25-40 years with COVID-19, enrolled during active disease.

The gene calls are TRBV27 and TRBJ1-1; D perhaps matches TRBD1 (6 bases). The CDR3 length is 14 residues. V was cut by 2 bases and J by 0 bases, with 7 bases left in between. Germline values: CDR1 MNHEY, CDR2 SMNVEV (reference sequence). The CDR3 here is CASSLGTMNTEAFF. The CDR3 DNA reads TGTGCCAGCAGTTTAGGGACAATGAACACTGAAGCTTTCTTT.

This chain connects TRBV15 to TRBJ2-1; D gene uncertain. The CDR3 runs 16 residues. V was shortened by 5 bases and J by 7 bases, with 21 bases between the two germline ends. Germline values: CDR1 LNHNV, CDR2 YYDKDF (reference sequence). CDR3 bases: TGTGCCACCAGCGGCCGAGGATCCCTTCTTGGGAATGAGCAGTTCTTC. As protein: CATSGRGSLLGNEQFF.

The V gene is TRBV4-2, the J gene TRBJ2-5; 9 bases map to TRBD2. CDR1 LGHNA and CDR2 YNFKEQ come from the germline V gene. J lost 5 bases, V lost 5 bases, and 9 bases had no gene match. The CDR3 has 15 amino acids. The CDR3 DNA sequence: TGTGCCAGCAGCTTTAGCGGGGGAAGGGGTGAGACCCAGTACTTC. Translating it yields CASSFSGGRGETQYF.

CDR3 amino acids: CATLPGRALQNTEAFF. The CDR3, as DNA: TGTGCCACCCTACCTGGCAGGGCCTTACAGAACACTGAAGCTTTCTTT. This chain connects TRBV27 to TRBJ1-1, with D possibly matching TRBD1 (5 bases). The length of the CDR3 is 16 residues. CDR1 is MNHEY, CDR2 SMNVEV, per germline (reference sequence). Deletions cut 10 bases from V and 1 base from J, with 22 bases between.

The chain carries TRBV4-1 and TRBJ1-5, with D possibly TRBD1 on 6 matching bases. The germline V gene encodes CDR1 MGHRA and CDR2 YSYEKL. The V gene lost 4 bases and the J gene lost 1 base, with 14 bases spanning the gap. This CDR3 is 16 amino acids long. The DNA for the CDR3 is TGCGCCAGCAGCCCCGATGGGCAGGGGAGCAATCAGCCCCAGCATTTT. It is translated as CASSPDGQGSNQPQHF.

The rearrangement links TRBV11-2 to TRBJ2-3, with 8 bases that match TRBD1. The CDR3 consists of 18 residues. Germline CDR1 SGHAT, CDR2 FQNNGV. J gave up 3 bases and V 1 base, and 12 bases lay outside the gene matches. The CDR3 loop reads CASSLADGGQDKTDTQYF. Written as DNA, the CDR3 is TGTGCCAGCAGCTTAGCGGACGGGGGACAGGACAAAACAGATACGCAGTATTTT. Together with reference TRBV11-2 and TRBJ2-3, the CDR3 gives the full variable domain: EAGVAQSPRYKIIEKRQSVAFWCNPISGHATLYWYQQILGQGPKLLIQFQNNGVVDDSQLPKDRFSAERLKGVDSTLKIQPAKLEDSAVYLCASSLADGGQDKTDTQYFGPGTRLTVL.

This sequence joins TRBV4-1 and TRBJ1-2; D not certain. V was cut by 0 bases and J by 4 bases, with 9 bases left in between. Germline CDR1 MGHRA, CDR2 YSYEKL. This CDR3 comprises 14 residues. The CDR3 spells CASSQEAGLYGYTF. In DNA form, the CDR3 reads TGCGCCAGCAGCCAAGAAGCCGGACTCTATGGCTACACCTTC.

The chain is built from TRBV3-1 (or the pseudogene TRBV3-2) and TRBJ1-1, with a possible D match to TRBD1 (5 bases). Trimming removed 0 bases from V and 11 bases from J, with 13 bases in between. The germline CDR1 and CDR2 sequences are LGHDT and YNNKEL (reference sequence). The CDR3 is made up of 13 amino acids. In DNA form, the CDR3 reads TGTGCCAGCAGCCAAGATAGTACAGGCAACGCTTTCTTT. Protein product: CASSQDSTGNAFF.

This clone appeared once. The V gene is TRBV30, the J gene TRBJ2-7; unclear D gene. Germline values: CDR1 GTSNPN, CDR2 SVGIG (reference sequence). Trimming took 0 bases from V and 5 from J, leaving 5 bases between them. The CDR3 consists of 11 residues. In DNA form, the CDR3 reads TGTGCCTGGAGTGTCCTAGACGAGCAGTACTTC. Its protein is CAWSVLDEQYF.

The chain uses TRBV18 and TRBJ2-7; 7 nucleotides agree with TRBD1. This CDR3 comprises 14 residues. From germline, CDR1 is KGHSH and CDR2 LQKENI. V lost 2 bases, J lost 4 bases, and 5 bases stayed unmatched. The CDR3 nucleotides are TGTGCCAGCTCACCAACAGGGGCCCTATACGAGCAGTACTTC. It is translated as CASSPTGALYEQYF.

The genes are TRBV7-9 and TRBJ2-7; D is possibly TRBD2 (6 bases). Per germline, CDR1 SEHNR and CDR2 FQNEAQ (reference sequence). With 2 bases removed from V and 4 bases from J, the gap between germline ends came to 15 bases. The CDR3 totals 15 residues. The CDR3 coding sequence is TGTGCCAGCAGCTTAATGGGTACGGAGGGTTACGAGCAGTACTTC. Translating it yields CASSLMGTEGYEQYF.

This clone was seen a handful of times. V is TRBV7-9 and J is TRBJ1-4; TRBD1 aligns across 8 bases. This CDR3 has 15 residues. Germline CDR1 SEHNR, CDR2 FQNEAQ (reference sequence). The J segment lost 8 bases and the V segment lost 5 bases, leaving 10 bases of the junction unmatched. This CDR3 reads CASSPPTGAGEKLFF. The CDR3 DNA sequence: TGTGCCAGCAGCCCTCCGACAGGGGCAGGGGAAAAACTGTTTTTT.

This chain connects TRBV7-2 to TRBJ2-2; D unclear. Germline V gene lookup returns CDR1 SGHTA and CDR2 FQGNSA. Trimming took off 1 base at V and 6 bases at J, with 12 bases between the two ends. There are 15 residues in the CDR3. CDR3: CASSLGRTVSGELFF. CDR3 DNA: TGTGCCAGCAGCTTAGGTAGAACTGTTTCCGGGGAGCTGTTTTTT. Full variable domain (remainder filled in from reference TRBV7-2 and TRBJ2-2): GAGVSQSPSNKVTEKGKDVELRCDPISGHTALYWYRQSLGQGLEFLIYFQGNSAPDKSGLPSDRFSAERTGGSVSTLTIQRTQQEDSAVYLCASSLGRTVSGELFFGEGSRLTVL.

The V gene is TRBV19, the J gene TRBJ1-1; D uncertain. The CDR3 length is 13 residues. Per the germline V gene, CDR1 is LNHDA and CDR2 is SQIVND (reference sequence). The V end lost 5 bases, the J end lost 2 bases, and 9 bases lay between the germline ends. CDR3 residues: CASSLSGNTEAFF. The DNA for the CDR3 is TGTGCCAGTAGTCTCTCAGGAAACACTGAAGCTTTCTTT.

The rearrangement links TRBV6-2 or TRBV6-3 to TRBJ2-5; TRBD2 matches at 8 bases. Trimming removed 3 bases from V and 5 bases from J; junction bases left unmatched: 11. Germline CDR1 is MNHEY and CDR2 is SVGEGT. The CDR3 has 16 amino acids. The CDR3 DNA reads as TGTGCCAGCAGTTATTCGGGAGGGGCTACAGAGGAGACCCAGTACTTC. This encodes CASSYSGGATEETQYF.

The chain recombines TRBV6-6 with TRBJ1-3; 8 positions match TRBD1. This CDR3 has 13 amino acids. Germline V CDR1 and CDR2: MNHNY, SVGAGI (reference sequence). V shed 8 bases, J shed 6 bases, and the junction held 6 bases outside the gene matches. The CDR3 loop is CASQKDRVNTIYF. The CDR3 bases are TGTGCCAGCCAAAAGGACAGGGTAAACACCATATATTTT.

CDR3 coding DNA: TGTGCCAGCAGCTTAATAACCGCCCTGGCACCTGGAAACACCATATATTTT. Its translation: CASSLITALAPGNTIYF. V and J are TRBV11-2 and TRBJ1-3, with D unresolved. Per the germline V gene, CDR1 is SGHAT and CDR2 is FQNNGV. Trimming cost V 2 bases and J 2 bases, with 16 bases left between them. The CDR3 has 17 amino acids.

This chain links TRBV6-5 with TRBJ2-2; perhaps TRBD2 as D (5 bases). Germline V CDR1 and CDR2: MNHEY, SVGAGI. The V and J ends lost 6 bases and 6 bases respectively, with 14 bases between them. CDR3 length: 14 amino acids. The CDR3 spells CASRASRIPGELFF. In DNA, the CDR3 is TGTGCCAGCAGGGCTAGCAGAATCCCCGGGGAGCTGTTTTTT.

J is TRBJ2-5 and V is TRBV5-1, with D possibly matching TRBD1 (6 bases). Germline assignment: CDR1 SGHRS and CDR2 YFSETQ. Trimming took off 7 bases at V and 2 bases at J, with 15 bases between the two ends. The CDR3 is made up of 14 amino acids. The CDR3 sequence: CASHEQGYQETQYF. In DNA form, the CDR3 reads TGCGCCAGCCACGAACAGGGTTATCAAGAGACCCAGTACTTC.

This rearrangement joins TRBV13 to TRBJ2-1; D is uncertain. The CDR3 loop spans 13 amino acids. V was clipped by 5 bases and J by 4 bases, with 9 bases between them. Germline V gives CDR1 PRHDT, CDR2 FYEKMQ (reference sequence). Written as DNA, the CDR3 is TGTGCCAGCAGCCCTACTTCGTACAATGAGCAGTTCTTC. Protein sequence: CASSPTSYNEQFF.

The V gene is TRBV5-1, the J gene TRBJ2-7, with 7 bases lining up with TRBD1. From germline, CDR1 is SGHRS and CDR2 YFSETQ. The ends lost 2 bases at V and 0 bases at J; junction bases unmatched: 8. The CDR3 spans 16 residues. The DNA for the CDR3 is TGCGCCAGCAGCTTAGACCGGGACAGAAGCTCCTACGAGCAGTACTTC. Its translation is CASSLDRDRSSYEQYF.

This chain joins TRBV4-2 and TRBJ2-3; 9 positions agree with TRBD2. This CDR3 contains 17 residues. Trimming at V came to 0 bases and at J to 4 bases, leaving 8 bases not matched to a gene. Germline V gene data show CDR1 as LGHNA and CDR2 as YNFKEQ. In DNA, the CDR3 is TGTGCCAGCAGCCAAGATAAGGGCGGGGGGGAGTCAGATACGCAGTATTTT. Amino acids: CASSQDKGGGESDTQYF.

The CDR3 sequence: CASSLTGVVYEQYF. CDR3 DNA sequence: TGTGCCAGCAGCCTTACAGGGGTAGTCTACGAGCAGTACTTC. The chain combines TRBV6-1 with TRBJ2-7; TRBD1 matches 7 bases. CDR1 and CDR2 from the germline V gene are MNHNS and SASEGT. CDR3 length: 14 residues. J gave up 3 bases and V 6 bases, and 8 bases lay outside the gene matches.

The V call is TRBV18, the J call TRBJ2-1, with 8 bases aligning to TRBD1. Germline loops: CDR1 KGHSH, CDR2 LQKENI. The CDR3 extends over 14 amino acids. V lost 4 bases to trimming and J lost 5 bases; unmatched junction nucleotides: 4. DNA of the CDR3: TGTGCCAGCTCACGGGGACAGGTTAACAATGAGCAGTTCTTC. Translating gives CASSRGQVNNEQFF.

The chain combines TRBV6-6 with TRBJ2-7; TRBD2 agrees at 10 bases. The germline V gene has CDR1 MNHNY and CDR2 SVGAGI (reference sequence). The CDR3 totals 14 residues. V lost 4 bases and J lost 3; bases outside the gene matches: 3. CDR3 protein: CASSSAGGNYEQYF. CDR3 nucleotide sequence: TGTGCCAGCAGTTCAGCGGGGGGGAACTACGAGCAGTACTTC.

The CDR3 DNA follows: TGTGCCAGCAGTGAATTTCTAGCGGGGGGGCCACAGTTCTTC. Translated, it gives CASSEFLAGGPQFF. The rearrangement uses TRBV6-1 and TRBJ2-1; 12 bases agree with TRBD2. CDR1 and CDR2 (germline): MNHNS, SASEGT. The CDR3 has 14 residues. V gave up 2 bases and J gave up 13 bases; unmatched junction bases: 6.

The rearrangement uses TRBV27 and TRBJ2-7, with 8 positions matching TRBD1. Germline lookup yields CDR1 MNHEY and CDR2 SMNVEV (reference sequence). CDR3 length: 13 residues. After removal of 10 bases from V and 0 bases from J, the junction contained 5 bases not matched to a gene. CDR3 sequence reads: CATLGQGSYEQYF. The CDR3 DNA sequence: TGTGCCACCTTAGGACAGGGCTCCTACGAGCAGTACTTC.

CDR3 DNA: TGTGCCAGCAGCTCCCCTCGTCGGGGTCAAGAGACCCAGTACTTC. Encoded protein: CASSSPRRGQETQYF. The chain uses TRBV7-6 and TRBJ2-5; D perhaps matches TRBD2 (5 bases). The CDR3 runs to 15 residues. The germline V and J ends were trimmed by 4 bases and 2 bases, with 14 bases remaining between them. The germline gives CDR1 SGHVS, CDR2 FNYEAQ.

J is TRBJ2-7 and V is TRBV27; D perhaps matches TRBD1 (5 bases). The V end was cut by 3 bases, the J end by 4 bases, with 13 bases between. Germline V CDR1 and CDR2: MNHEY, SMNVEV (reference sequence). This CDR3 contains 14 residues. The CDR3 spells CASSFVGARYEQYF. The CDR3 region has the DNA TGTGCCAGCAGTTTTGTAGGGGCACGGTACGAGCAGTACTTC.

The gene calls are TRBV6-4 and TRBJ1-4; no firm D call. The length of the CDR3 is 13 residues. Trimming took off 7 bases at V and 6 bases at J, with 12 bases between the two ends. Germline V CDR1 and CDR2: MRHNA, SNTAGT. CDR3 DNA: TGTGCCAGCATCCCCCCTAACGATGAAAAACTGTTTTTT. This encodes CASIPPNDEKLFF.